These T cell receptor beta chains were read from a single sample in a study of tumor and adjacent non-tumor tissue in lung cancer. TCRdb reprocessed the multiplex PCR reads via MiXCR and lists one record per CDR3 protein. The data show 60,000 to 100,000 distinct CDR3 sequences, over 65% seen once. Input material: distant non-tumor lung tissue. These receptor sequences come from a man aged 70-80 years with non-small cell lung cancer. The CDR3 runs from the conserved cysteine through the conserved F or W. D genes are given only for firm matches. A row's size may be missing; if present it is once, few, many or a size class.

clone_size d_call j_call v_call cdr3_aa
- - TRBJ2-7 TRBV29-1 CSAWGTNTEQYF
many TRBD1 TRBJ1-4 TRBV28 CASSLEVAGGNEKLFF
- - - TRBV28 CASRFQGPWNQPQYF
- - TRBJ2-7 TRBV13 CTSSTLKLAEQYF
- TRBD1 TRBJ2-7 TRBV4-2 CASSRGQGLYEQCF
many - TRBJ1-2 TRBV29-1 CSVARIDRIGSEGYTF
- - TRBJ1-1 TRBV11-2 CASSFANSRNIEAIF
- - TRBJ1-5 TRBV6-2/TRBV6-3 CASSQILGGNRPQHF
- - TRBJ2-3 TRBV4-3 CASSQISSGGTQYF
many - TRBJ2-5 TRBV28 CASSLSGFGETQYF
- - TRBJ2-7 TRBV14 CANSQETQGIEQYF
- - TRBJ2-2 TRBV6-2/TRBV6-3 CASSTKTAELFF
many - TRBJ2-5 TRBV6-1 CASSEGGGAETQYF
- TRBD1 TRBJ1-2 TRBV7-2 CASNPRTGGISGYTF
- - TRBJ2-5 TRBV29-1 CSVGEGGEIQYF
- TRBD2 TRBJ2-7 TRBV20-1 CSVRGGLAGTYKQYF
- - TRBJ1-2 TRBV10-3 CATRQTYGYTF
- - TRBJ2-3 TRBV12-3/TRBV12-4 CPSSFSIGNIVTDAQYF
- - TRBJ2-3 TRBV11-2 CASRLDRGSTDTQYF
- - TRBJ2-3 TRBV11-2 CTRSSTRGSDTQYF
few - TRBJ1-1 TRBV11-1 CASSSVGLEAFF
- - TRBJ1-1 TRBV11-2 CASTLRSTEALF
- - TRBJ2-3 TRBV11-2 CTSSSHGFSDTQYF
- - TRBJ2-7 TRBV6-5 CGSRWDSALGEQYF
- - TRBJ1-1 TRBV6-6 CVNSSVELNTEAFF
- - TRBJ2-1 TRBV12-3/TRBV12-4 CAGTPGPKAVNEQFF
- TRBD2 TRBJ2-1 TRBV12-3/TRBV12-4 CASTEGGAGGTEHFF
- TRBD2 TRBJ2-2 TRBV4-2 CLSSHDYRGGAPGELFF
- TRBD1 TRBJ2-5 TRBV29-1 CSVGRTGNRETHYF
- - TRBJ2-2 TRBV29-1 CSFRTRTSQGGELFF
- - TRBJ1-1 TRBV20-1 CSAREEVGRGTEGVF
- - TRBJ2-2 TRBV11-2 CTSSRAGLTNTGELFF
- TRBD2 TRBJ2-7 TRBV11-3 CTSSLAGIGSSMTYEQYF
- - TRBJ2-5 TRBV29-1 CCVTNGFQETQYF
- TRBD2 TRBJ2-1 TRBV29-1 CSVDIAGLYNEQFF
- TRBD1 - TRBV6-1 CASSGTGVLDEQYF
- TRBD1 TRBJ1-2 TRBV11-2 CGSSPTGGTYGYTF
- - TRBJ1-1 TRBV11-3 CAGNPRVLNTEAFF
- - TRBJ2-7 TRBV11-2 CAGSSNRLHEQYF
- TRBD1 TRBJ2-7 TRBV6-2/TRBV6-3 CVSSTKTGGFYEQNF
- TRBD2 TRBJ2-5 TRBV5-1 CASNLLSLGLTGGGTQYF
- TRBD2 TRBJ2-1 TRBV5-5 CASSLSGSLYNEQFF